This T cell receptor (beta chain) was identified during a study of cytomegalovirus exposure and HLA in healthy donors. About the research overall: Previous work identified roughly 110 million unique TCR beta sequences from 150 million to 200 million T cells.

Deletions cut 2 bases from V and 5 bases from J, with 9 bases between. The CDR3 consists of 13 residues. Germline values: CDR1 SEHNR, CDR2 FQNEAQ (reference sequence). Researchers ran the PCR with 60 Vbeta and 13 Jbeta primers. TCRdb's table, derived via immunoSEQ multiplex PCR, lists solely in-frame clones and lacks some. This sample has more than 150,000 clones, with around three quarters found just once. The donors were healthy bone marrow donors. Unrecorded immune exposure was likely among donors, who were nominally healthy when sampled. The sequencing sample was made of PBMCs. The rearrangement links TRBV7-9 to TRBJ1-1; D uncertain. The origin of this receptor is a boy between 5 and 17 years old in good health and CMV-seronegative. The CDR3: CASSLPGGTEAFF. CDR3 bases: TGTGCCAGCAGCTTACCAGGAGGGACTGAAGCTTTCTTT.